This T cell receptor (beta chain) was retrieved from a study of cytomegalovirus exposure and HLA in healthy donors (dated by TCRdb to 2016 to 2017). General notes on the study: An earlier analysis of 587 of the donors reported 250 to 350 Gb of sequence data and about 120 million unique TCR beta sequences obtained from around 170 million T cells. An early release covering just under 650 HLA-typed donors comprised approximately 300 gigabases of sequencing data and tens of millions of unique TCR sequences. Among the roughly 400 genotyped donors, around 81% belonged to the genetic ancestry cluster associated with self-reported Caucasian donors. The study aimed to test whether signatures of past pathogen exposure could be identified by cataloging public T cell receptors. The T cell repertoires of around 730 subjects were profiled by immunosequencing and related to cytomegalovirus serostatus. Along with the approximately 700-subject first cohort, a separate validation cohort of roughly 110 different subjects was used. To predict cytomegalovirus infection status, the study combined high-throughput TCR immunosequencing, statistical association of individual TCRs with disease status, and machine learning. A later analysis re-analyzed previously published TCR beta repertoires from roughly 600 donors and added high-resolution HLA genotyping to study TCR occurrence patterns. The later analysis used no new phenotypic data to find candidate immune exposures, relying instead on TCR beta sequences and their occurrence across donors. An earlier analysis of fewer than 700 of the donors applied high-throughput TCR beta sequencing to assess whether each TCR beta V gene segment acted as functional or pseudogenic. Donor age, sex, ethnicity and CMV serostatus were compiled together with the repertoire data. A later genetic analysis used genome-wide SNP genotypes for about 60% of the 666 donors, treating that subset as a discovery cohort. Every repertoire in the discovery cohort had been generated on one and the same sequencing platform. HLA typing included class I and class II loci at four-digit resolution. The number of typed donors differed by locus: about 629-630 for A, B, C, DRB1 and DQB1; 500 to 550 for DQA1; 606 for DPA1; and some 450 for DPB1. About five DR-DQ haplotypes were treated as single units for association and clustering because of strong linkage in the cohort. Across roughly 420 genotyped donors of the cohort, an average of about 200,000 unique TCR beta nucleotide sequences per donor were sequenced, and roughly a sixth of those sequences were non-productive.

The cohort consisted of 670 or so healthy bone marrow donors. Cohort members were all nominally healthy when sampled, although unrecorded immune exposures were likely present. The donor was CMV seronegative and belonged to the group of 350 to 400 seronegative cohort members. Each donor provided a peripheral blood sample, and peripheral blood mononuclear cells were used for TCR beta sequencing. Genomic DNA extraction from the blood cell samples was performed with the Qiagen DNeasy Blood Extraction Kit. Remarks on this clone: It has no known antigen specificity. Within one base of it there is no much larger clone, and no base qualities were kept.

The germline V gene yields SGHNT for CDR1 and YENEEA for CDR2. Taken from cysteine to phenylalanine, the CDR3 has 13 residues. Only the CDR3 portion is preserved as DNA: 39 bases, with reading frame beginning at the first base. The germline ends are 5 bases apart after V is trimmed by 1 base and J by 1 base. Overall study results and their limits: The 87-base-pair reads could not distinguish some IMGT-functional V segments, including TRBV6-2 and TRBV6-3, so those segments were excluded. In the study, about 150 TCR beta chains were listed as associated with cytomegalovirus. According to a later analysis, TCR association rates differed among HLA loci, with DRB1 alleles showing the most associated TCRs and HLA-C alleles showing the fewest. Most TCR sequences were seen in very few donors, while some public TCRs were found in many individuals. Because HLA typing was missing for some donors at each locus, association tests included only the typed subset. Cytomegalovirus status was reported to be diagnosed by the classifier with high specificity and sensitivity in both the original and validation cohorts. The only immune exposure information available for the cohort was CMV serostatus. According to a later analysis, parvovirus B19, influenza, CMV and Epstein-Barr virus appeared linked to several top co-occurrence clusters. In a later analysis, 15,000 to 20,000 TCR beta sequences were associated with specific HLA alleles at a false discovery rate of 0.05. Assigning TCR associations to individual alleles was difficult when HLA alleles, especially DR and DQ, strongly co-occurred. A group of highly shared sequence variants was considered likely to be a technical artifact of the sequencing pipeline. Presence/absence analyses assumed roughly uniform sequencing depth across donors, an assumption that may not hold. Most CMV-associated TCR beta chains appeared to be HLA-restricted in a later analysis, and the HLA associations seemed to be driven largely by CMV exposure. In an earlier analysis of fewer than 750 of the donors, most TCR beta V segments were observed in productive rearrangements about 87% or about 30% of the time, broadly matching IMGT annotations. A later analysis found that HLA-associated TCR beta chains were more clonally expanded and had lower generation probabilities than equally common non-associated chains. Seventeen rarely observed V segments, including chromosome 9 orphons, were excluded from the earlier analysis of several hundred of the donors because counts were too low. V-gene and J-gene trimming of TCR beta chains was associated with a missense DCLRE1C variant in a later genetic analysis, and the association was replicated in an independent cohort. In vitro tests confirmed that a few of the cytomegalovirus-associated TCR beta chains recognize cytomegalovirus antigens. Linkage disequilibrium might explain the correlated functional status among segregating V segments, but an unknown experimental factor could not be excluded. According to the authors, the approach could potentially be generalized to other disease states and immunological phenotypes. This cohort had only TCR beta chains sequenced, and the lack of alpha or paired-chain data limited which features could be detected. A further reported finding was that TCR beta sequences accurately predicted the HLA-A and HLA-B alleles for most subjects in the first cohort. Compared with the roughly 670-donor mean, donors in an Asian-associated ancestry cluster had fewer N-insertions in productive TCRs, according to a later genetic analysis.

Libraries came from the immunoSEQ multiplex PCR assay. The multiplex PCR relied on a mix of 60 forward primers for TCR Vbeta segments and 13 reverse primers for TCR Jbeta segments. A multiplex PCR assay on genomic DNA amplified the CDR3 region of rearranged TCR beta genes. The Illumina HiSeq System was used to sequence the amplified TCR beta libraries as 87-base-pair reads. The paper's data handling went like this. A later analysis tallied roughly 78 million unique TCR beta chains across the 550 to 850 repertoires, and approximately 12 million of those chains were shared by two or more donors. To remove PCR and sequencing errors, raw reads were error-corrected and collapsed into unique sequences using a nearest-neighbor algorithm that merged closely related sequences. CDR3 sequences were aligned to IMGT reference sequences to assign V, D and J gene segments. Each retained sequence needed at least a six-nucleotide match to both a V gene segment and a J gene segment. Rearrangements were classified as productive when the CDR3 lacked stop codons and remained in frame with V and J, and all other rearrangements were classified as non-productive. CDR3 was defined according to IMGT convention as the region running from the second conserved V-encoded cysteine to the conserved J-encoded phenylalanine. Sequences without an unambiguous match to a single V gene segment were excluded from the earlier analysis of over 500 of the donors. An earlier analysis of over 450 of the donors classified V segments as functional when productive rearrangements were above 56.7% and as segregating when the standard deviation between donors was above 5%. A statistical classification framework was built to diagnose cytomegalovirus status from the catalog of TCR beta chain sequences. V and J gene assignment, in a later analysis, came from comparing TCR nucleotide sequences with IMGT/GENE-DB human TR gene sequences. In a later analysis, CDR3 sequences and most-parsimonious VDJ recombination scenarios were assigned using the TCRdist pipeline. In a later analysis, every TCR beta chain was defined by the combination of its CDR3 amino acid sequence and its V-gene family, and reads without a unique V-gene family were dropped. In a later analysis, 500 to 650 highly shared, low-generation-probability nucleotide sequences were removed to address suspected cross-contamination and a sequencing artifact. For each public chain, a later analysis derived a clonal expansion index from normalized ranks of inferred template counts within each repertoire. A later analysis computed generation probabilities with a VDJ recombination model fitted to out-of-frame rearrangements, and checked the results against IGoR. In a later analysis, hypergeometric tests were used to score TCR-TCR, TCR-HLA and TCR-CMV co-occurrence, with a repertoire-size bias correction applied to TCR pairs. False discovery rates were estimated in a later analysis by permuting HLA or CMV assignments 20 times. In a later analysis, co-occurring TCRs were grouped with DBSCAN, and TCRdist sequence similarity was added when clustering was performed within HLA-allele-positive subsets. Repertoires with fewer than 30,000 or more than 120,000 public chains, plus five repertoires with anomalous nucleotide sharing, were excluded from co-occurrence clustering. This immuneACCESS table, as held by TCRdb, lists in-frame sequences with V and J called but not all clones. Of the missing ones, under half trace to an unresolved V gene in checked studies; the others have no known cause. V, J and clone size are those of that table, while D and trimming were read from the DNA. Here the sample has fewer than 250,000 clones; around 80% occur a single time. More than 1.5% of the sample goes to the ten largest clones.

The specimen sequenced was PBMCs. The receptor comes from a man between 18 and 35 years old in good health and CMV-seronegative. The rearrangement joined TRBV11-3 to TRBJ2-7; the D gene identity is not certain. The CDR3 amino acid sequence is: CASSLGQSYEQYF. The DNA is TGTGCCAGCAGCTTAGGCCAGTCCTACGAGCAGTACTTC.